The 30 T cell receptor beta chains in this list originate from one sample, sequenced in a study of T cell responses to AZD1222 COVID-19 vaccine. Data came from immunoSEQ multiplex PCR; TCRdb stores just in-frame clones and leaves some out. The profile shows some 140,000 clones, around 90% of them singletons. This material consisted of peripheral blood, taken on day 0 of AZD1222 vaccination. Receptor source: an adult in good health.

The DNA for the CDR3 is TGTGCCAGCAGCCTCGGGACACTGAACACCGGGGAGCTGTTTTTT. Its translation: CASSLGTLNTGELFF. The chain combines TRBV2 with TRBJ2-2; D might be TRBD1 (6 bases). Trimming stripped 6 bases from V and 1 base from J, with 12 bases between. CDR1 is SNHLY, CDR2 FYNNEI, per germline. This CDR3 is built from 15 residues. Supplemented by reference TRBV2 and TRBJ2-2, the full variable domain reads EPEVTQTPSHQVTQMGQEVILRCVPISNHLYFYWYRQILGQKVEFLVSFYNNEISEKSEIFDDQFSVERPDGSNFTLKIRSTKLEDSAMYFCASSLGTLNTGELFFGEGSRLTVL.

This chain links TRBV3-1 (or the pseudogene TRBV3-2) with TRBJ1-1; 8 bases line up with TRBD1. J lost 2 bases, V lost 4 bases, and 9 bases had no gene match. Germline CDR1 is LGHDT and CDR2 is YNNKEL (reference sequence). The CDR3 is 16 amino acids. The CDR3 loop reads CASSPRVGQGNTEAFF. CDR3 coding DNA: TGTGCCAGCAGCCCCAGAGTTGGACAGGGCAACACTGAAGCTTTCTTT.

The chain carries TRBV2 and TRBJ2-3; perhaps TRBD1 as D (6 bases). The CDR3 totals 12 residues. The V gene lost 6 bases and the J gene lost 6 bases, with 10 bases spanning the gap. Per germline, CDR1 SNHLY and CDR2 FYNNEI. This CDR3 reads CASSLQGDTQYF. The CDR3 DNA is TGTGCCAGCAGCCTCCAGGGGGATACGCAGTATTTT. The entire variable domain, with the rest obtained from reference TRBV2 and TRBJ2-3, is as follows: EPEVTQTPSHQVTQMGQEVILRCVPISNHLYFYWYRQILGQKVEFLVSFYNNEISEKSEIFDDQFSVERPDGSNFTLKIRSTKLEDSAMYFCASSLQGDTQYFGPGTRLTVL.

The chain links TRBV27 to TRBJ2-1, with 8 nucleotides matching TRBD2. The J segment lost 7 bases and the V segment lost 3 bases, leaving 8 bases of the junction unmatched. This CDR3 region has 15 residues. CDR1 is MNHEY and CDR2 is SMNVEV in the germline V gene (reference sequence). The CDR3 reads CASSLASGRTNEQFF. The CDR3 DNA is TGTGCCAGCAGTTTGGCCAGCGGGAGAACAAATGAGCAGTTCTTC.

This clone was detected a few times. The chain links TRBV27 to TRBJ2-7, with D tentatively TRBD1 (6 bases). CDR1 is MNHEY and CDR2 is SMNVEV in the germline V gene (reference sequence). This CDR3 is built from 13 residues. Deletions cut 6 bases from V and 4 bases from J, with 13 bases between. The chain's CDR3 is CASSLQGPYEQYF. The CDR3 coding sequence is TGTGCCAGCAGCCTACAGGGTCCGTACGAGCAGTACTTC.

This clone was seen more than once but under ten times. The V and J genes are TRBV12-3 or TRBV12-4 and TRBJ1-1; D is unclear. CDR3 size: 12 residues. Deletions cut 6 bases from V and 5 bases from J, with 10 bases between. CDR3 sequence reads: CASSRGRTEAFF. The CDR3 DNA follows: TGTGCCAGCAGCCGAGGACGAACTGAAGCTTTCTTT.

V is TRBV27 and J is TRBJ2-2; no reliable D call. Germline CDR1 and CDR2: MNHEY and SMNVEV (reference sequence). This CDR3 contains 14 residues. Between the trimmed V and J ends, which lost 2 bases and 3 bases, there was a span of 7 bases. For the CDR3, the DNA is TGTGCCAGCAGTTTAAGTGGTTACACCGGGGAGCTGTTTTTT. The encoded protein is CASSLSGYTGELFF.

The chain couples TRBV7-2 to TRBJ1-2, with 7 bases matching TRBD1. V gave up 4 bases and J gave up 4 bases; unmatched junction bases: 3. This CDR3 contains 13 residues. Germline values: CDR1 SGHTA, CDR2 FQGNSA. CDR3 nucleotides: TGTGCCAGCAGCTCGGGACAGATCTATGGCTACACCTTC. As protein: CASSSGQIYGYTF.

This sequence joins TRBV12-3 or TRBV12-4 and TRBJ1-1; D unclear. Trimming stripped 2 bases from V and 6 bases from J, with 7 bases between. The CDR3 covers 12 residues. CDR3 nucleotides: TGTGCCAGCAGTTTATTCACATCTGAAGCTTTCTTT. Protein: CASSLFTSEAFF.

The chain couples TRBV3-1 (or the pseudogene TRBV3-2) to TRBJ2-7, with TRBD2 matching 11 bases. This CDR3 comprises 16 residues. The V and J ends lost 4 bases and 0 bases, in that order; junction bases with no gene match: 5. CDR1 and CDR2 (germline): LGHDT, YNNKEL (reference sequence). This CDR3 is CASSPSLAGGSYEQYF. CDR3 DNA: TGTGCCAGCAGCCCCTCTCTAGCGGGAGGCTCCTACGAGCAGTACTTC.

The rearrangement uses TRBV7-8 and TRBJ2-1; 7 bases line up with TRBD2. The germline CDR1 and CDR2 sequences are SGHVS and FQNEAQ. This CDR3 contains 15 residues. V was pared by 3 bases and J by 10 bases, with 12 bases of the junction left unmatched. The CDR3 loop is CASSFFPGAGEEQFF. The CDR3 region has the DNA TGTGCCAGCAGCTTTTTTCCCGGGGCGGGAGAGGAGCAGTTCTTC.

The chain joins TRBV28 to TRBJ2-7; 9 bases are shared with TRBD1. The V gene's germline CDR1 is MDHEN and CDR2 SYDVKM. Germline trimming cut 6 bases from V and 4 bases from J; bases unmatched to any gene: 10. The CDR3 is 15 amino acids. The CDR3 protein is CASRLGTGRMYEQYF. CDR3 bases: TGTGCCAGCAGGCTTGGGACAGGGAGAATGTACGAGCAGTACTTC.

J is TRBJ1-4 and V is TRBV3-1 (or the pseudogene TRBV3-2), with D unclear. This CDR3 has 14 residues. V was cut by 3 bases and J by 3 bases, with 8 bases left in between. Germline V gene lookup returns CDR1 LGHDT and CDR2 YNNKEL (reference sequence). The CDR3 nucleotides are TGTGCCAGCAGCCATACCGGAGCTAATGAAAAACTGTTTTTT. Residues: CASSHTGANEKLFF.

The chain joins TRBV7-9 to TRBJ1-4; the D gene is possibly TRBD1 (6 bases). Germline lookup yields CDR1 SEHNR and CDR2 FQNEAQ (reference sequence). The CDR3 totals 18 residues. The V end was cut by 7 bases, the J end by 8 bases, with 29 bases between. DNA of the CDR3: TGTGCCAGCACCCGACAGGAAGAGGGGCCTGACTGGGCAGAAAAACTGTTTTTT. It yields the protein CASTRQEEGPDWAEKLFF. Drawing the rest from reference TRBV7-9 and TRBJ1-4, the complete variable domain is DTGVSQNPRHKITKRGQNVTFRCDPISEHNRLYWYRQTLGQGPEFLTYFQNEAQLEKSRLLSDRFSAERPKGSFSTLEIQRTEQGDSAMYLCASTRQEEGPDWAEKLFFGSGTQLSVL.

CDR3 amino acids: CASSDVGEADTQYF. CDR3 coding DNA: TGCGCCAGCAGTGATGTGGGAGAGGCAGATACGCAGTATTTT. The chain is built from TRBV10-1 and TRBJ2-3; tentative D call: TRBD2 (5 bases). V dropped 3 bases and J dropped 4 bases, with 11 bases sitting between them. The germline CDR1 and CDR2 sequences are WNHNN and SYGVQD (reference sequence). This CDR3 has 14 amino acids.

The genes are TRBV7-9 and TRBJ1-1, with unresolved D. Germline V gene data show CDR1 as SEHNR and CDR2 as FQNEAQ (reference sequence). The CDR3 length is 11 residues. V was cut by 0 bases and J by 7 bases, with 3 bases left in between. The CDR3: CASSLANEAFF. The DNA of the CDR3 is TGTGCCAGCAGCTTAGCGAATGAAGCTTTCTTT.

The chain employs TRBV27 and TRBJ2-7; no definite D call. The V and J ends lost 7 bases and 3 bases respectively, with 16 bases between them. Germline lookup yields CDR1 MNHEY and CDR2 SMNVEV (reference sequence). This CDR3 contains 14 residues. CDR3 in amino acids: CASTPGFGVYEQYF. In nucleotides, the CDR3 is TGTGCCAGCACCCCAGGTTTTGGAGTCTACGAGCAGTACTTC.

This rearrangement joins TRBV6-2 or TRBV6-3 to TRBJ2-5, with 9 positions matching TRBD2. The CDR3 consists of 15 residues. Germline values: CDR1 MNHEY, CDR2 SVGEGT. The trim removed 3 bases at V and 4 bases at J, leaving 6 bases unmatched. The CDR3 nucleotides are TGTGCCAGCAGTTATGTGCGGGGGGGCCCAGAGACCCAGTACTTC. Protein sequence: CASSYVRGGPETQYF.

CDR3 sequence: CASSLRQGAREQYF. CDR3 DNA sequence: TGTGCCAGCAGCCTCCGACAGGGGGCTCGGGAGCAGTACTTC. The gene calls are TRBV5-5 and TRBJ2-7; 10 bases are a match to TRBD1. After removal of 4 bases from V and 7 bases from J, the junction contained 8 bases not matched to a gene. The CDR3 sequence is 14 residues long. Per the germline V gene, CDR1 is SGHKS and CDR2 is YYEKEE (reference sequence). The whole variable domain, filled in from reference TRBV5-5 and TRBJ2-7, reads DAGVTQSPTHLIKTRGQQVTLRCSPISGHKSVSWYQQVLGQGPQFIFQYYEKEERGRGNFPDRFSARQFPNYSSELNVNALLLGDSALYLCASSLRQGAREQYFGPGTRLTVT.

The chain couples TRBV6-5 to TRBJ1-1; 7 bases are a match to TRBD1. Germline trimming cut 7 bases from V and 3 bases from J; bases unmatched to any gene: 11. The CDR3 totals 15 residues. Germline assignment: CDR1 MNHEY and CDR2 SVGAGI. Here the CDR3 reads CASIPGGQHHTEAFF. CDR3 DNA: TGTGCCAGCATTCCGGGGGGACAGCACCACACTGAAGCTTTCTTT.

This chain uses TRBV6-5 with TRBJ1-1, with unresolved D. This CDR3 spans 13 amino acids. Germline CDR1 is MNHEY and CDR2 is SVGAGI. The germline V and J ends were trimmed by 2 bases and 1 base, with 5 bases remaining between them. In nucleotides, the CDR3 is TGTGCCAGCAGTTACAGACGGAACACTGAAGCTTTCTTT. Its protein is CASSYRRNTEAFF.

The chain carries TRBV7-2 and TRBJ1-5; D is unclear. V lost 5 bases to trimming and J lost 7 bases, with 12 bases between them. The CDR3 has 13 amino acids. Germline CDR1 SGHTA, CDR2 FQGNSA. CDR3 sequence: CASSVRVKQPQHF. The CDR3 region has the DNA TGTGCCAGCAGCGTGAGGGTGAAACAGCCCCAGCATTTT.

This chain joins TRBV18 and TRBJ2-7, with D maybe TRBD1 (6 bases). Germline lookup yields CDR1 KGHSH and CDR2 LQKENI. Trimming cost V 3 bases and J 4 bases, with 13 bases left between them. CDR3 length: 14 amino acids. CDR3 in DNA: TGTGCCAGCTCACCGGGGACAACTACATACGAGCAGTACTTC. Its protein is CASSPGTTTYEQYF.

Only one count was recorded for this clone. The chain has TRBV7-2 and TRBJ2-7; TRBD2 might be the D (5 bases). Looked up from germline, CDR1 is SGHTA and CDR2 is FQGNSA. V lost 5 bases to trimming and J lost 7 bases, with 9 bases between them. The CDR3 loop spans 11 amino acids. The CDR3 region is CASSPEGEQYF. The CDR3, as DNA: TGTGCCAGCAGCCCAGAGGGAGAGCAGTACTTC.

The chain employs TRBV19 and TRBJ2-2; 14 bases are shared with TRBD2. The germline CDR1 and CDR2 sequences are LNHDA and SQIVND (reference sequence). The junction had 7 bases not matched to a gene; V was cut back by 3 bases and J by 7 bases. The CDR3 is made up of 17 amino acids. The CDR3 DNA sequence: TGTGCCAGTAGTATGGCGACTAGCGGGGGGGGGCACGGGGAGCTGTTTTTT. Amino acids: CASSMATSGGGHGELFF.

The chain combines TRBV28 with TRBJ2-1; 14 bases fit TRBD2. V dropped 6 bases and J dropped 3; count of bases not matched to a gene: 7. CDR3 length: 17 residues. Germline assignment: CDR1 MDHEN and CDR2 SYDVKM. The CDR3: CASSGLAGGINYNEQFF. The CDR3 DNA reads TGTGCCAGCAGCGGACTAGCGGGAGGAATTAACTACAATGAGCAGTTCTTC.

The chain recombines TRBV5-1 with TRBJ1-2; TRBD1 aligns across 7 bases. The CDR3 runs to 14 residues. The germline gives CDR1 SGHRS, CDR2 YFSETQ. The ends lost 4 bases at V and 3 bases at J; junction bases unmatched: 6. For the CDR3, the DNA is TGCGCCAGCAGCGGAGGGGGCGCGGACTATGGCTACACCTTC. As protein: CASSGGGADYGYTF. Full variable domain (rest looked up from reference TRBV5-1 and TRBJ1-2): KAGVTQTPRYLIKTRGQQVTLSCSPISGHRSVSWYQQTPGQGLQFLFEYFSETQRNKGNFPGRFSGRQFSNSRSEMNVSTLELGDSALYLCASSGGGADYGYTFGSGTRLTVV.

V gene TRBV4-1 combines with J gene TRBJ1-5, with no clear D. Germline V gives CDR1 MGHRA, CDR2 YSYEKL. CDR3 length equals 15 residues. V lost 2 bases, J lost 7 bases, and 15 bases lay in between. In nucleotides, the CDR3 is TGCGCCAGCAGCCAAACGAATCAGTATGGGCAGCCCCAGCATTTT. This translates into CASSQTNQYGQPQHF.

The gene calls are TRBV5-6 and TRBJ1-1; D gene ambiguous. Germline CDR1 is SGHDT and CDR2 is YYEEEE. This CDR3 has 14 amino acids. V dropped 1 base and J dropped 6 bases, with 13 bases sitting between them. CDR3 nucleotides: TGTGCCAGCAGCTTGTCTGGGAGTGCTTCTGAAGCTTTCTTT. Residues: CASSLSGSASEAFF.

The chain couples TRBV6-5 to TRBJ1-2; the match to TRBD1 covers 7 bases. J was trimmed by 7 bases and V by 8 bases; bases with no gene match: 7. The CDR3 loop spans 12 amino acids. Germline CDR1 and CDR2: MNHEY and SVGAGI. The CDR3 DNA reads TGTGCCAGCCAAGGACAGGTTGGTGGCTACACCTTC. Amino acids: CASQGQVGGYTF.